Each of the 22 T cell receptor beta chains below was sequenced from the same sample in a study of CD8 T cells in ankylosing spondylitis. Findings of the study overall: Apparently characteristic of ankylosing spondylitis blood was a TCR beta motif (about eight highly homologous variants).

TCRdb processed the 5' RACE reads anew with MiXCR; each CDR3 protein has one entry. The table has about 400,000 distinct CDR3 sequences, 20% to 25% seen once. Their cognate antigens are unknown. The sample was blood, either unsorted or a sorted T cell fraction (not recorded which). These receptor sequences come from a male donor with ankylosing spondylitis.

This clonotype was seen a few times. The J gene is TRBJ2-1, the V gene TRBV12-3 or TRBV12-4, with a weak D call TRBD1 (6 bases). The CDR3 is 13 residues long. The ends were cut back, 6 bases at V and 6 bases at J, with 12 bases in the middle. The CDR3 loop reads CASRFSDSNEQFF. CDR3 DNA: TGTGCCAGCAGGTTCTCGGACAGCAATGAGCAGTTCTTC.

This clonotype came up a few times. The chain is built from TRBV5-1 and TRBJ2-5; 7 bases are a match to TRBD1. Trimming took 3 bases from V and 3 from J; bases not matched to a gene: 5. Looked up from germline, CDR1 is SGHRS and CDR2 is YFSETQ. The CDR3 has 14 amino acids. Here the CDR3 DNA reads TGCGCCAGCAGCTGGGGACAGACAAAAGAGACCCAGTACTTC. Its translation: CASSWGQTKETQYF. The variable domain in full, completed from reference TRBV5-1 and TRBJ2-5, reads KAGVTQTPRYLIKTRGQQVTLSCSPISGHRSVSWYQQTPGQGLQFLFEYFSETQRNKGNFPGRFSGRQFSNSRSEMNVSTLELGDSALYLCASSWGQTKETQYFGPGTRLLVL.

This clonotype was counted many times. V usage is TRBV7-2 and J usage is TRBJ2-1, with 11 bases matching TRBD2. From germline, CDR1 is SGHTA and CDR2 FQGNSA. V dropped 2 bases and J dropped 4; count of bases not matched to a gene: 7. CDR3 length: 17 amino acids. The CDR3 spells CASSLLAGGPGYNEQFF. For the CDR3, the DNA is TGTGCCAGCAGCTTACTAGCGGGAGGCCCCGGATACAATGAGCAGTTCTTC. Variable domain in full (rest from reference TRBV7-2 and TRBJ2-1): GAGVSQSPSNKVTEKGKDVELRCDPISGHTALYWYRQSLGQGLEFLIYFQGNSAPDKSGLPSDRFSAERTGGSVSTLTIQRTQQEDSAVYLCASSLLAGGPGYNEQFFGPGTRLTVL.

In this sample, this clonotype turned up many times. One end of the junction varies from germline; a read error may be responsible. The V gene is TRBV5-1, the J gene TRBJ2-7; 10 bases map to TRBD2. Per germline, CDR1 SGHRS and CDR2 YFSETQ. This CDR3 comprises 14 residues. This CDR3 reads CASSLAGGPYEQYF. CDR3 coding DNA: TGTGCCAGCAGTTTAGCGGGGGGCCCCTACGAGCAGTACTTC. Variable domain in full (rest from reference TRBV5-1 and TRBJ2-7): KAGVTQTPRYLIKTRGQQVTLSCSPISGHRSVSWYQQTPGQGLQFLFEYFSETQRNKGNFPGRFSGRQFSNSRSEMNVSTLELGDSALYLCASSLAGGPYEQYFGPGTRLTVT.

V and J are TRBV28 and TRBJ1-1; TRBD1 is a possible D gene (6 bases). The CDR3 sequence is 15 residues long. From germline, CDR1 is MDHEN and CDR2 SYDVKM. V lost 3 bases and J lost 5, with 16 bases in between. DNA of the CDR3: TGTGCCAGCAGTTTGTCGGGGGCGGGGCAAACTGAAGCTTTCTTT. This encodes CASSLSGAGQTEAFF.

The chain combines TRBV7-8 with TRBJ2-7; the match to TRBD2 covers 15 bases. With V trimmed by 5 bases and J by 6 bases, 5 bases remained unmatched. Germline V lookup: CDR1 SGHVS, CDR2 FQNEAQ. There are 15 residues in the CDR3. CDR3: CASSRGLAGGGEQYF. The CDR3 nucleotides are TGTGCCAGCAGCCGGGGACTAGCGGGAGGTGGCGAGCAGTACTTC.

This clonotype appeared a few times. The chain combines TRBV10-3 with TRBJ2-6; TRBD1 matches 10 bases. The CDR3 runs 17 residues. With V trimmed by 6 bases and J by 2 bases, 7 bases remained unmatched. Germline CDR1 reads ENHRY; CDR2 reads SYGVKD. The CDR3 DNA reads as TGTGCCATCAGCGGGGGACAGGGGCAGGCTGGGGCCAACGTCCTGACTTTC. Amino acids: CAISGGQGQAGANVLTF.

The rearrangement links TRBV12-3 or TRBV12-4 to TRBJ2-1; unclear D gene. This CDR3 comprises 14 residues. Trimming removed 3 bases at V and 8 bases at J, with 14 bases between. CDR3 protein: CASSFPGRIDEQFF. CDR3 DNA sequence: TGTGCCAGCAGTTTCCCCGGCAGGATCGATGAGCAGTTCTTC.

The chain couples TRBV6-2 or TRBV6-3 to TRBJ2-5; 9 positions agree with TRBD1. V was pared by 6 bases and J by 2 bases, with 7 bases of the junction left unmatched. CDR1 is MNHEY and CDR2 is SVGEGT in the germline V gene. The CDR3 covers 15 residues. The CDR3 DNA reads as TGTGCCAGCAGGTTAAGAGGACAGGGGCAAGAGACCCAGTACTTC. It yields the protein CASRLRGQGQETQYF.

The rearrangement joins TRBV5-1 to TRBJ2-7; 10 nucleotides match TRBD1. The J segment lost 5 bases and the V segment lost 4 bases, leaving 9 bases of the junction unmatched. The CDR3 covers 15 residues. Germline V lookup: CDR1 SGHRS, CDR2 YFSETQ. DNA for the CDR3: TGCGCCAGCAGCAGAACCGGGACAGGGGACGACGAGCAGTACTTC. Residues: CASSRTGTGDDEQYF.

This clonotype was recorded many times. The CDR3 region is CASSQRGQRSSYEQYF. In nucleotides, the CDR3 is TGTGCCAGCAGCCAACGGGGGCAGCGGAGCTCCTACGAGCAGTACTTC. The genes are TRBV3-1 and TRBJ2-7; TRBD1 or TRBD2 may be the D gene (6 bases each). The germline V and J ends were trimmed by 2 bases and 0 bases, with 14 bases remaining between them. This CDR3 region has 16 residues. Germline-derived CDR1 and CDR2 are LGHDT and YNNKEL (reference sequence).

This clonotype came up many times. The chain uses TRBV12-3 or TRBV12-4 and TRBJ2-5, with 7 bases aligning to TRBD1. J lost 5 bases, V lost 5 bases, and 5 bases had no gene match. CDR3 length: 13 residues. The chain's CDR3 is CASSPDRAETQYF. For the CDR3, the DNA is TGTGCCAGCAGTCCAGACAGGGCGGAGACCCAGTACTTC.

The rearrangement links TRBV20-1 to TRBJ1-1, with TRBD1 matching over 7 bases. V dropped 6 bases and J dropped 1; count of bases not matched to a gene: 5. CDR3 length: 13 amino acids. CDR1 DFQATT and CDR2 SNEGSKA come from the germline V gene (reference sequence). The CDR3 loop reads CSAAGQPNTEAFF. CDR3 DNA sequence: TGCAGTGCCGCGGGACAGCCGAACACTGAAGCTTTCTTT.

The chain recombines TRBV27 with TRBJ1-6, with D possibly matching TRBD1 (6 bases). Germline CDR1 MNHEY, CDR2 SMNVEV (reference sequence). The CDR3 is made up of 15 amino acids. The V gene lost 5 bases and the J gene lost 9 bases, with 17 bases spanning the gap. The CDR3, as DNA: TGTGCCAGCAGTATCCGGACAGCGGACTTTTCACCCCTCCACTTT. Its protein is CASSIRTADFSPLHF.

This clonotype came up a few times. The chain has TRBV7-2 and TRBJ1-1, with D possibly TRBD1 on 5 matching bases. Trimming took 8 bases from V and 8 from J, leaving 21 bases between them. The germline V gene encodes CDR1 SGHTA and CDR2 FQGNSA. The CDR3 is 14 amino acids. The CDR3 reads CASRITGTLGEAFF. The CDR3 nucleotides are TGTGCCAGCCGAATTACCGGGACCCTAGGGGAAGCTTTCTTT.

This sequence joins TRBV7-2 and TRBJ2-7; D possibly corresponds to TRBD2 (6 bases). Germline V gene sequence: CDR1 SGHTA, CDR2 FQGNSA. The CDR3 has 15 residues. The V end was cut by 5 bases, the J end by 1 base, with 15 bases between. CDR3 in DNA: TGTGCCAGCAGCCATCCGGGAGCCCGTTCCTACGAGCAGTACTTC. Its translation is CASSHPGARSYEQYF.

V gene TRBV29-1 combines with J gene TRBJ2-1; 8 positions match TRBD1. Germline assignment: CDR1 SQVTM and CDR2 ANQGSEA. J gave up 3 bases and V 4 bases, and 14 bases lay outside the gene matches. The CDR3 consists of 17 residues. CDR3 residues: CSVVGTGTFPVYNEQFF. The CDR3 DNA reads TGCAGCGTTGTTGGGACAGGAACCTTCCCGGTCTACAATGAGCAGTTCTTC.

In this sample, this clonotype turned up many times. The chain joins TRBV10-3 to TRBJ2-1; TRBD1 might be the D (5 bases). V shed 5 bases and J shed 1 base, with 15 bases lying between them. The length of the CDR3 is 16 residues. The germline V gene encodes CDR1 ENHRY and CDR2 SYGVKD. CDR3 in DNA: TGTGCCATCAGTCCTTCCCAGGGTCGTTCCTACAATGAGCAGTTCTTC. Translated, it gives CAISPSQGRSYNEQFF.

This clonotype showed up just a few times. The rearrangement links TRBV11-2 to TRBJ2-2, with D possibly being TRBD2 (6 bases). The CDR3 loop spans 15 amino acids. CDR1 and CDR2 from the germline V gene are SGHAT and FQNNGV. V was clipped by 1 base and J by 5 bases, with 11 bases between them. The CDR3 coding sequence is TGTGCCAGCAGCTTAGGGAGGGCCGGTACCGGGGAGCTGTTTTTT. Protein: CASSLGRAGTGELFF.

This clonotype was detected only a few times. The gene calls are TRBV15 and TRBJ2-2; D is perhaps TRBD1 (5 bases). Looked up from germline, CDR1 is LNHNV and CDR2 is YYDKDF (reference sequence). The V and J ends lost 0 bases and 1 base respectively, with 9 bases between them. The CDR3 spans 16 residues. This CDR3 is CATSRDSGRNTGELFF. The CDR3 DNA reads TGTGCCACCAGCAGAGATTCAGGGCGGAACACCGGGGAGCTGTTTTTT.

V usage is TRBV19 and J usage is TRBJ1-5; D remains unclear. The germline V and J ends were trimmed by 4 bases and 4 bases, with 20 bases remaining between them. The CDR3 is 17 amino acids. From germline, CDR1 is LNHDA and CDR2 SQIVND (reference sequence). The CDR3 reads CASSTPRHWVPNQPQHF. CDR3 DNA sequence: TGTGCCAGTAGTACCCCCCGACATTGGGTTCCTAATCAGCCCCAGCATTTT.

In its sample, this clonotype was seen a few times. In DNA, the CDR3 is TGCAGTGCTTACGGACTCTTCACAGATACGCAGTATTTT. Protein: CSAYGLFTDTQYF. The chain carries TRBV20-1 and TRBJ2-3; a possible D gene is TRBD2 (5 bases). Germline loops: CDR1 DFQATT, CDR2 SNEGSKA (reference sequence). The CDR3 has 13 residues. The germline V and J ends were trimmed by 5 bases and 2 bases, with 11 bases remaining between them.